Listed below are T cell receptor beta chains from one sample, sequenced in a study of blood T cell repertoires in COVID-19. Sequencing was performed with immunoSEQ multiplex PCR; in TCRdb, only in-frame clones are kept and a portion is missing. This sample has around 160,000 clones; around 85% occur once, and the top ten carry 9.5% to 11%. The sequencing sample was made of peripheral blood. These receptors were obtained from a man aged 60 to 69 with active or convalescent COVID-19. Each CDR3 is given with its conserved first and last residue. A D gene is named only where the DNA matches it firmly. Size is omitted from some rows. Given values are once, few, many or a class for expanded clones.

TRBV5-1	TRBD2	TRBJ2-5	NA	TGCGCCAGCAGCATTAGCGGGGGAAACGGGGAGACCCAGTACTTC	CASSISGGNGETQYF
TRBV6-5	TRBD1	TRBJ1-6	once	TGTGCCAGCAGGACTGGACAGGGTTACTCACCCCTCCACTTT	CASRTGQGYSPLHF
TRBV2	NA	TRBJ1-4	NA	TGTGCCAGCAATGGGGGGGCACCAACTAATGAAAAACTGTTTTTT	CASNGGAPTNEKLFF
TRBV4-1	TRBD1	TRBJ1-1	NA	TGCGCCAGCAGCCGGCTTGGGACAGGTAGTGAAGCTTTCTTT	CASSRLGTGSEAFF
TRBV18	NA	TRBJ2-5	NA	TGTGCCAGCTCACCCCGCGGGCGGGAGACCCAGTACTTC	CASSPRGRETQYF
TRBV3-1/TRBV3-2	TRBD1	TRBJ1-2	NA	TGTGCCAGCAGCCATGACAGGGGTGGTAATGGCTACACCTTC	CASSHDRGGNGYTF
TRBV29-1	NA	TRBJ2-2	NA	TGCAGCGTTCGAGGGGCGGGACCGAACACCGGGGAGCTGTTTTTT	CSVRGAGPNTGELFF
TRBV28	TRBD2	TRBJ2-7	NA	TGTGCCAGCAGTCCAGGACTAGCTCCGACCTACGAGCAGTACTTC	CASSPGLAPTYEQYF
TRBV5-1	TRBD1	TRBJ1-2	NA	TGCGCCAGCAGCTTGGTACAGGGGTACGGCTACACCTTC	CASSLVQGYGYTF
TRBV11-2	TRBD1	TRBJ2-7	NA	TGTGCCAGCAGCTTAACTACCGCCCCCCCCAGGGGGCTATACGAGCAGTACTTC	CASSLTTAPPRGLYEQYF
TRBV5-6	TRBD2	TRBJ2-2	NA	TGTGCCAGCAGCTTCCTAGCGGGGGGGCCCGGGGAGCTGTTTTTT	CASSFLAGGPGELFF
TRBV28	TRBD2	TRBJ2-7	once	TGTGCCAGCAGTTCGCTTACGGGACTAGCGGACCCATTCTCCTACGAGCAGTACTTC	CASSSLTGLADPFSYEQYF
TRBV6-5	TRBD1	TRBJ2-5	NA	TGTGCCAGCAGTTATGGGGCAGGGGGACGAGAGACCCAGTACTTC	CASSYGAGGRETQYF